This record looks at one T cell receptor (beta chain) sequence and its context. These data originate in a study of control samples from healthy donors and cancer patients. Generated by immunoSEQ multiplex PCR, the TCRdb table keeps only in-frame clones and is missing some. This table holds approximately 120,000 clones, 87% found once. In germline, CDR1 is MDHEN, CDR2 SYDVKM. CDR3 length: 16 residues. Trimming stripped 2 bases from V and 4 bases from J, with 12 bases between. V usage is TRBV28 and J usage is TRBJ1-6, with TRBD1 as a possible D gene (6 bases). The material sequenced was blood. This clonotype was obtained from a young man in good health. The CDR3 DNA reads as TGTGCCAGCAGTTTAAATGCAGGGGTGTATAATTCACCCCTCCACTTT. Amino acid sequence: CASSLNAGVYNSPLHF.